This T cell receptor (beta chain) was recovered during a study of blood T cell repertoires in COVID-19. Study-level background: Acute and convalescent COVID-19 specimens originated in the United States, Italy and Spain.

The germline gives CDR1 MNHEY, CDR2 SMNVEV (reference sequence). The CDR3 covers 13 residues. V was pared by 0 bases and J by 8 bases, with 8 bases between. Per the original methods: Researchers report that nucleated cell counts were estimated from reference gene primer amplification. Produced via immunoSEQ multiplex PCR; TCRdb's table is partial and in-frame only. Clonal size and the V and J genes are those of that table, whereas D and trimming came from the DNA. The sample consists of more than 140,000 clones, around 86% of them appearing once. The chain links TRBV27 to TRBJ1-5; D uncertain. The source material was peripheral blood. The clonotype was recovered from a human donor in a cohort sampled during active COVID-19. Here the CDR3 reads CASSLSPGKPQHF. The CDR3 DNA reads as TGTGCCAGCAGTTTATCCCCGGGGAAGCCCCAGCATTTT.